Listed below are T cell receptor beta chains from one sample, sequenced in a study of T cell responses to AZD1222 COVID-19 vaccine. Method: immunoSEQ multiplex PCR; TCRdb's copy keeps in-frame clones and lacks some. Here the sample spans approximately 150,000 clones, around 92% being singletons. The specimen was peripheral blood, collected on day 0 of AZD1222 vaccination. The receptors stem from an adult in good health. Each CDR3 is given with its conserved first and last residue. D genes are given only for firm matches. Size tells how often a clone was seen (once, few, many) or the class of an expanded clone, and some rows leave it out.

v_call	j_call	clone_size	d_call	cdr3_length	cdr3_aa	cdr3_nt
TRBV4-2	TRBJ2-3	-	TRBD2	19	CASSQDGASGRPDTDTQYF	TGTGCCAGCAGCCAAGATGGGGCTAGCGGGAGGCCTGACACAGATACGCAGTATTTT
TRBV6-2/TRBV6-3	TRBJ1-2	-	TRBD1	18	CASSSPTGGASVGYGYTF	TGTGCCAGCAGTTCCCCGACAGGGGGCGCTTCGGTTGGCTATGGCTACACCTTC
TRBV7-2	TRBJ1-1	-	-	13	CASSLESGGRAFF	TGTGCCAGCAGCTTAGAGTCGGGGGGGCGAGCTTTCTTT
TRBV20-1	TRBJ1-2	-	-	15	CSASDPSGANYGYTF	TGCAGTGCTAGTGACCCGTCGGGGGCCAACTATGGCTACACCTTC
TRBV3-1/TRBV3-2	TRBJ2-1	-	TRBD1	16	CASSPGRGQGANEQFF	TGTGCCAGCAGCCCAGGAAGAGGACAGGGGGCAAATGAGCAGTTCTTC
TRBV2	TRBJ1-4	-	-	13	CASTGNRNEKLFF	TGTGCCAGCACGGGAAACCGGAATGAAAAACTGTTTTTT
TRBV10-3	TRBJ2-7	-	-	12	CAITQDSFEQYF	TGTGCCATCACCCAGGACAGCTTCGAGCAGTACTTC
TRBV4-1	TRBJ1-2	-	-	15	CASSQGAGPNYGYTF	TGCGCCAGCAGCCAAGGGGCGGGGCCCAACTATGGCTACACCTTC
TRBV19	TRBJ2-5	-	-	14	CASSRAANAETQYF	TGTGCCAGTAGTCGGGCAGCGAATGCGGAGACCCAGTACTTC
TRBV11-2	TRBJ1-2	-	TRBD1	15	CASSLTGTGSYGYTF	TGTGCCAGCAGCCTGACCGGGACAGGGAGCTATGGCTACACCTTC
TRBV7-2	TRBJ1-2	-	-	13	CASSPRTVDGYTF	TGTGCCAGCAGCCCCAGGACAGTCGATGGCTACACCTTC
TRBV9	TRBJ1-1	-	-	16	CASSARDSPSSGEAFF	TGTGCCAGCAGCGCTCGGGACTCCCCAAGTAGTGGTGAAGCTTTCTTT
TRBV28	TRBJ1-5	-	TRBD1	15	CASNQGAQGNQPQHF	TGTGCCAGCAACCAGGGGGCCCAGGGCAATCAGCCCCAGCATTTT
TRBV10-3	TRBJ1-4	-	TRBD1	14	CAIPSTGANEKLFF	TGTGCCATCCCCTCGACAGGGGCCAACGAAAAACTGTTTTTT
TRBV19	TRBJ2-7	-	-	14	CASSIVSGANEQYF	TGTGCCAGTAGTATAGTATCAGGGGCTAACGAGCAGTACTTC
TRBV7-3	TRBJ1-1	-	-	15	CASSSGTGPNTEAFF	TGTGCCAGCAGCTCCGGGACCGGGCCGAACACTGAAGCTTTCTTT
TRBV18	TRBJ2-1	-	TRBD1	18	CASSPRTGILSPYNEQFF	TGTGCCAGCTCACCTCGGACAGGTATTCTAAGCCCCTACAATGAGCAGTTCTTC
TRBV28	TRBJ2-3	-	-	14	CASSFIRPTDTQYF	TGTGCCAGCAGTTTCATTCGACCCACAGATACGCAGTATTTT
TRBV19	TRBJ1-1	once	-	13	CASLRGAYTEAFF	TGTGCCAGCCTAAGGGGAGCGTACACTGAAGCTTTCTTT
TRBV7-9	TRBJ1-6	-	TRBD1	14	CASSRGQGNSPLHF	TGTGCCAGCAGCCGCGGACAGGGGAATTCACCCCTCCACTTT
TRBV5-8	TRBJ2-7	-	-	14	CASSLPRNFYEQYF	TGTGCCAGCAGCTTGCCGCGAAACTTCTACGAGCAGTACTTC
TRBV7-2	TRBJ2-2	-	-	13	CASSLWFTGELFF	TGTGCCAGCAGCTTATGGTTCACCGGGGAGCTGTTTTTT
TRBV28	TRBJ2-7	once	TRBD2	15	CASITGASGTNEQYF	TGTGCCAGCATCACAGGGGCTAGCGGGACGAACGAGCAGTACTTC
TRBV29-1	TRBJ2-7	-	-	12	CSVPQGAYEQYF	TGCAGCGTGCCACAGGGAGCCTACGAGCAGTACTTC
TRBV5-1	TRBJ2-7	-	-	14	CASSFQATPYEQYF	TGCGCCAGCAGCTTTCAGGCTACACCTTACGAGCAGTACTTC
TRBV4-2	TRBJ1-1	-	-	14	CASSQDRGNTEAFF	TGTGCCAGCAGCCAAGATCGTGGGAACACTGAAGCTTTCTTT